This TCR beta chain was profiled in a study of T cells in Graves' hyperthyroidism and ophthalmopathy. RNA transcripts provided the source from which TCR beta CDR3 regions were amplified. HTBI primers were used for first-round RT-PCR of the TCR CDR3. TCRdb processed the multiplex PCR reads anew with MiXCR; each CDR3 protein has one entry. This sample has more than 450,000 distinct CDR3 sequences, with about 20% found just once. Points on this clonotype: What it recognizes is unknown.

Study observations and caveats: Patients with ophthalmopathy were separated from those with stable hyperthyroidism by a 13 V-J model. Before onset, ophthalmopathy was predicted by the model a median about six months earlier. The blood repertoire included most of the expanded thyroid clonotypes above 0.001.

Losses at the gene ends were 8 bases for V and 4 bases for J; bases not matched to a gene: 17. The CDR3 totals 20 residues. From germline, CDR1 is SGHAT and CDR2 FQNNGV. The sample comprised blood. This receptor was taken from a man between 35 and 55 years old with Graves' ophthalmopathy. The chain has TRBV11-2 and TRBJ2-1; 16 bases align to TRBD2. CDR3 residues: CASGYPPTGTSGREYNEQFF. The CDR3 DNA reads as TGTGCCAGCGGATACCCCCCTACCGGGACTAGCGGGAGGGAATACAATGAGCAGTTCTTC.